The subject of this entry is one T cell receptor (beta chain). The germline V gene has CDR1 SGHDT and CDR2 YYEEEE. CDR3 length equals 14 residues. Losses at the gene ends were 4 bases for V and 5 bases for J; bases not matched to a gene: 5. Method: immunoSEQ multiplex PCR; TCRdb's copy keeps in-frame clones and lacks some. The sample consists of about 1.9 million clones, 80% to 95% of them appearing once. This sample was taken from a study of shared clonotypes between healthy human individuals. Positively selected for CCR7, the CD45RO-negative cells used as naive CD8 cells excluded terminally differentiated effector memory CD45RA+ cells.

The receptor's source is a man aged 18 to 30 in good health. Some clones in this sample may be carry-over from other donors' samples. The rearrangement uses TRBV5-6 and TRBJ1-2; TRBD1 matches 10 bases. The sample consisted of naive CD8+ T cells from PBMCs. Written as DNA, the CDR3 is TGTGCCAGCAGCATGGGACAGGGGCCTTATGGCTACACCTTC. This codes for CASSMGQGPYGYTF.